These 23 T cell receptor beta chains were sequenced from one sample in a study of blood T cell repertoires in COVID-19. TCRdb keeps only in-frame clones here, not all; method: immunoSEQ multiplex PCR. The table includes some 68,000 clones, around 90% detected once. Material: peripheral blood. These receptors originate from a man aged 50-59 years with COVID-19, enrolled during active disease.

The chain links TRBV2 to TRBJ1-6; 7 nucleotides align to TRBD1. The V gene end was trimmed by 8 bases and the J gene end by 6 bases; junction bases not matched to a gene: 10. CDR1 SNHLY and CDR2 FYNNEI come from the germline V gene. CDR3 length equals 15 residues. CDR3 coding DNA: TGTGCCAGCCGTGGGACAGACACCCCTAATTCACCCCTCCACTTT. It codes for CASRGTDTPNSPLHF.

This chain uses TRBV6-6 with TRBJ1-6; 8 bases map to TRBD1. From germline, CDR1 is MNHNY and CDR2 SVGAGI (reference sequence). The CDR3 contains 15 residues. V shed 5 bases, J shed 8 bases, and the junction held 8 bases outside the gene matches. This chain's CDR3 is CASSRIQGVDSPLHF. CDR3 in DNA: TGTGCCAGCAGTCGTATACAGGGGGTGGATTCACCCCTCCACTTT.

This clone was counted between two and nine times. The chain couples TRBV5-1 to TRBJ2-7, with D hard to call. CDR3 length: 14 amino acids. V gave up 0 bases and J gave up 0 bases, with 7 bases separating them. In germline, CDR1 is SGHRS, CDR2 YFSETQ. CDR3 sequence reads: CASSLAGVSYEQYF. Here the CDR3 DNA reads TGCGCCAGCAGCTTGGCCGGTGTCTCCTACGAGCAGTACTTC.

The CDR3 sequence: CASSFTSSTDTQYF. The CDR3, as DNA: TGTGCCAGCAGCTTCACTAGCAGCACAGATACGCAGTATTTT. The chain couples TRBV7-3 to TRBJ2-3; tentative D call: TRBD2 (6 bases). Trimming shortened V by 3 bases and J by 0 bases, and 7 bases separated the two germline ends. The CDR3 length is 14 residues. Germline-derived CDR1 and CDR2 are SGHTA and FQGTGA.

This chain's CDR3 is CASSAGLALSTDTQYF. CDR3 DNA: TGTGCCAGCAGTGCCGGACTAGCCCTTAGCACAGATACGCAGTATTTT. The V and J genes are TRBV25-1 and TRBJ2-3; TRBD2 aligns across 8 bases. This CDR3 comprises 16 residues. CDR1 MGHDK and CDR2 SYGVNS come from the germline V gene. The junction had 6 bases not matched to a gene; V was cut back by 4 bases and J by 0 bases.

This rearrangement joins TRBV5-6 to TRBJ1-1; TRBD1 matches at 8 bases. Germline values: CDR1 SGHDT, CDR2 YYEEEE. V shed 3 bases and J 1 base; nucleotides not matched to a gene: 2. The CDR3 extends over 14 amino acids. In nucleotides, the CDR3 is TGTGCCAGCAGCTCAGGGGGCGCGAACACTGAAGCTTTCTTT. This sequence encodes CASSSGGANTEAFF.

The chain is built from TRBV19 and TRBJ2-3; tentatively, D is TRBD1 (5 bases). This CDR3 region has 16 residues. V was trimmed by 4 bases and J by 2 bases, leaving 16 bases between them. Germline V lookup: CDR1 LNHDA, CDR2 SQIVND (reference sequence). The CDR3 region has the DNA TGTGCCAGTAGTAGCCTAAGGGGTCTCAACACAGATACGCAGTATTTT. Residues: CASSSLRGLNTDTQYF.

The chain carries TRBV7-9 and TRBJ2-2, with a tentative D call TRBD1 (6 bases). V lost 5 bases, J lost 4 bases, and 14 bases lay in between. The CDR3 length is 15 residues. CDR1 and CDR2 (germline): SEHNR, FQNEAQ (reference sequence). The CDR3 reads CASSTITGITGELFF. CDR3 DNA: TGTGCCAGCAGCACTATAACAGGGATCACCGGGGAGCTGTTTTTT.

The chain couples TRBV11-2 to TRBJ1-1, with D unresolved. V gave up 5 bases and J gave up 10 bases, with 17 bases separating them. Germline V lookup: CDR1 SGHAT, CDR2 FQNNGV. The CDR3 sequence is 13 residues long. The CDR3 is CASSAPRGGAAFF. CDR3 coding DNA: TGTGCCAGCAGCGCTCCTCGGGGTGGAGCAGCTTTCTTT.

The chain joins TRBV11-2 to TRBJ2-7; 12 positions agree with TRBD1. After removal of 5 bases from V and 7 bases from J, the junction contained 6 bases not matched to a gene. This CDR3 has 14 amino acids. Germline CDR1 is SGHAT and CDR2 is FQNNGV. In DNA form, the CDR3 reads TGTGCCAGCAGCCCGGGACAGGGGGCGTTGGAGCAGTACTTC. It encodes CASSPGQGALEQYF. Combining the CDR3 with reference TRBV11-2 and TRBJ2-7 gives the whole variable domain EAGVAQSPRYKIIEKRQSVAFWCNPISGHATLYWYQQILGQGPKLLIQFQNNGVVDDSQLPKDRFSAERLKGVDSTLKIQPAKLEDSAVYLCASSPGQGALEQYFGPGTRLTVT.

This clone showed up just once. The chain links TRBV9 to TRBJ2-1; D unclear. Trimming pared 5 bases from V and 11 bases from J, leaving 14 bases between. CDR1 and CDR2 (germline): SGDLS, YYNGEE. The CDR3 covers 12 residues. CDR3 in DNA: TGTGCCAGCAGTTTTAGAACCGAGCAGCAGTTCTTC. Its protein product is CASSFRTEQQFF.

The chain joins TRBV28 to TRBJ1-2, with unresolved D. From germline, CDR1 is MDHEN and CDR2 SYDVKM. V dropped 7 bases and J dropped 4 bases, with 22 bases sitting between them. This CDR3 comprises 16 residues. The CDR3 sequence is CASTEFGSRRGYGYTF. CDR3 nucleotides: TGTGCCAGCACTGAATTTGGGAGCCGGCGGGGCTATGGCTACACCTTC.

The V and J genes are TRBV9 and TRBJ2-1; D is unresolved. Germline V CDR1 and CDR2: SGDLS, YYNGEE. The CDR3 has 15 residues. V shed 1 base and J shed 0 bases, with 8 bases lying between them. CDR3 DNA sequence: TGTGCCAGCAGCGTATTGAGAACCTCCTACAATGAGCAGTTCTTC. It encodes CASSVLRTSYNEQFF.

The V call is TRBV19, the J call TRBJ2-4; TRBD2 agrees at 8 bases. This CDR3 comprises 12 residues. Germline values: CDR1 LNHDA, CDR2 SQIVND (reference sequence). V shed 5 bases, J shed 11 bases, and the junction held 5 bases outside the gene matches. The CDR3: CASSSGGGLQYF. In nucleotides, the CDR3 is TGTGCCAGTAGTTCCGGGGGGGGCCTTCAGTACTTC.

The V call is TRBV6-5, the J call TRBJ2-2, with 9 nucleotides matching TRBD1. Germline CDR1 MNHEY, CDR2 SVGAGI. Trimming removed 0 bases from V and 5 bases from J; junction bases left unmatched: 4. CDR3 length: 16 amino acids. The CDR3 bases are TGTGCCAGCAGTTACTCGATAGGACAGGGGACCGGGGAGCTGTTTTTT. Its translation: CASSYSIGQGTGELFF.

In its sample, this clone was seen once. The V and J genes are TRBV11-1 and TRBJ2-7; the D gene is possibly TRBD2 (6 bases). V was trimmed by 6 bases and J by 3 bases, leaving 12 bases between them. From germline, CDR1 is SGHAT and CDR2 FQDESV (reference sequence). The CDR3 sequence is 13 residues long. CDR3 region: CASSTTSSYEQYF. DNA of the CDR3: TGTGCCAGCAGTACAACTAGCAGCTACGAGCAGTACTTC. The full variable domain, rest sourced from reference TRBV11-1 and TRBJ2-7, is EAEVAQSPRYKITEKSQAVAFWCDPISGHATLYWYRQILGQGPELLVQFQDESVVDDSQLPKDRFSAERLKGVDSTLKIQPAELGDSAMYLCASSTTSSYEQYFGPGTRLTVT.

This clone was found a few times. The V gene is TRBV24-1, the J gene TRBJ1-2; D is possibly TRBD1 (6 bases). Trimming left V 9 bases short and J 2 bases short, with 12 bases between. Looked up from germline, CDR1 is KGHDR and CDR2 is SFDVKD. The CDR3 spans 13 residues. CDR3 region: CATSDRTNYGYTF. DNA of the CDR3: TGTGCCACCTCGGACAGAACCAACTATGGCTACACCTTC.

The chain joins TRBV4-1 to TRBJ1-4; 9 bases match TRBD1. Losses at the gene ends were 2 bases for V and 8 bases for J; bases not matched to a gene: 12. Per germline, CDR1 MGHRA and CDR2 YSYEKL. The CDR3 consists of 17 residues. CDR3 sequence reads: CASSQRSIGTGWEKLFF. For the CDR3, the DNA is TGCGCCAGCAGCCAACGGTCTATAGGGACAGGGTGGGAAAAACTGTTTTTT.

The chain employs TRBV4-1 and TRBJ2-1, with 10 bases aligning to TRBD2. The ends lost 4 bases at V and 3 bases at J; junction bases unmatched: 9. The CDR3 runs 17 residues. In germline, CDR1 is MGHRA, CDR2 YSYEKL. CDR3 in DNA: TGCGCCAGCAGCCTTTTGTTTTTAGCGGGAGGCTACAATGAGCAGTTCTTC. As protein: CASSLLFLAGGYNEQFF.

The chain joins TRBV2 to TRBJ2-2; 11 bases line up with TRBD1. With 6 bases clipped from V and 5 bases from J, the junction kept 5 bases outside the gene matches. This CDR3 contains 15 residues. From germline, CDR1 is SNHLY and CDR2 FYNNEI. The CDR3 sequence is CASSWGQGVTGELFF. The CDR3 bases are TGTGCCAGCAGCTGGGGACAGGGGGTTACCGGGGAGCTGTTTTTT.

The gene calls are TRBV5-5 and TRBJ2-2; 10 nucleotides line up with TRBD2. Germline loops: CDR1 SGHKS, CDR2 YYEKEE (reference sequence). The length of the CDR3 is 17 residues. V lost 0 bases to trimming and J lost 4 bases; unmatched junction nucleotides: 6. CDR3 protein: CASSLGAGGSATGELFF. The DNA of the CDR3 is TGTGCCAGCAGCTTGGGAGCGGGAGGGTCGGCCACCGGGGAGCTGTTTTTT.

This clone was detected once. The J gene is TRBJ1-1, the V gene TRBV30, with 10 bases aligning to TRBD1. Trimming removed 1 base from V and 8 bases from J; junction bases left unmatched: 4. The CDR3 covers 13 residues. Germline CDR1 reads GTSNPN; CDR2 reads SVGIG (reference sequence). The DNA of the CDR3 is TGTGCCTGGAGTGGGGACAGGGGTAAGGAAGCTTTCTTT. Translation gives CAWSGDRGKEAFF.

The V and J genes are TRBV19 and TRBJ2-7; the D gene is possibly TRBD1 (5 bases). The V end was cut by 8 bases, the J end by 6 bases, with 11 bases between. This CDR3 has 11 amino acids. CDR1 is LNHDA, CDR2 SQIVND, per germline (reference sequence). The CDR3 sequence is CASSQGGEQYF. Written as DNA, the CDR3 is TGTGCCAGTTCCCAGGGCGGCGAGCAGTACTTC.